This T cell receptor beta chain stems from a study of shared clonotypes between healthy human individuals. Authors' processing steps: For the immunoSEQ data, sequences were junction-only without quality scores, so filtering differed. Clones were read by immunoSEQ multiplex PCR, and TCRdb kept only the in-frame ones, dropping some. V, J and clone size derive from that table, while D and trimming were established from the DNA sequence. The sample has 230,000 or so clones, approximately 65% seen once; the top ten hold 11%. The CDR3 extends over 14 amino acids. The germline gives CDR1 ENHRY, CDR2 SYGVKD. The V gene lost 0 bases and the J gene lost 5 bases, with 10 bases spanning the gap.

The sequenced material came from memory CD4+ T cells sorted from blood. The subset denotes: CD45RA-negative fraction. The sequence derives from a man aged 25-45 years in good health. V is TRBV10-3 and J is TRBJ1-2, with D possibly being TRBD1 (5 bases). The CDR3 nucleotides are TGTGCCATCAGTGAGTCGAAGGGGACTTATGGCTACACCTTC. This sequence encodes CAISESKGTYGYTF.